The 14 T cell receptor beta chains below all came from one sample that was sequenced in a study of blood T cell repertoires in COVID-19. Produced via immunoSEQ multiplex PCR; TCRdb's table is partial and in-frame only. The sample has more than 150,000 clones; around 83% are singletons. The material sequenced was peripheral blood. The receptors were sampled from a woman aged 40 to 50 with acute or convalescent COVID-19.

This clone was detected only once. One end of the junction varies from germline; a read error may be responsible. CDR3 DNA: TGTGCTGTGCGGGGACCGGGAAACATCATATATTTT. It specifies CAVRGPGNIIYF. This chain joins TRBV28 and TRBJ1-3; D possibly corresponds to TRBD1 (5 bases). The CDR3 contains 12 residues. Germline CDR1 MDHEN, CDR2 SYDVKM.

This clone was seen a few times. The chain couples TRBV28 to TRBJ1-1; D may be TRBD1 (5 bases). CDR1 and CDR2 (germline): MDHEN, SYDVKM. The CDR3 covers 14 residues. V gave up 7 bases and J gave up 1 base, with 13 bases separating them. CDR3 in amino acids: CASTPSTANTEAFF. In nucleotides, the CDR3 is TGTGCCAGCACCCCCTCGACAGCGAACACTGAAGCTTTCTTT.

This chain connects TRBV19 to TRBJ2-7; the D gene is possibly TRBD1 (6 bases). The CDR3 spans 15 residues. CDR1 is LNHDA and CDR2 is SQIVND in the germline V gene (reference sequence). V lost 5 bases and J lost 0, with 14 bases in between. The CDR3 loop is CASSPGTRASYEQYF. The DNA for the CDR3 is TGTGCCAGTAGTCCCGGGACACGGGCCTCCTACGAGCAGTACTTC.

This sequence joins TRBV18 and TRBJ2-3; 9 positions agree with TRBD2. Germline-derived CDR1 and CDR2 are KGHSH and LQKENI. The CDR3 is 15 amino acids. Germline trimming cut 6 bases from V and 2 bases from J; bases unmatched to any gene: 6. CDR3: CASSKLAGTTDTQYF. In DNA, the CDR3 is TGTGCCAGCTCGAAGCTAGCGGGAACCACAGATACGCAGTATTTT.

V usage is TRBV19 and J usage is TRBJ1-4, with a weak D call TRBD1 (6 bases). The CDR3 is 13 residues long. The germline gives CDR1 LNHDA, CDR2 SQIVND (reference sequence). Trimming removed 7 bases from V and 8 bases from J, with 14 bases in between. The CDR3 spells CASNQGRGEKLFF. In nucleotides, the CDR3 is TGTGCCAGTAATCAGGGGAGGGGCGAAAAACTGTTTTTT.

The chain combines TRBV6-5 with TRBJ1-5; 10 nucleotides line up with TRBD1. The CDR3 is 14 amino acids. The V gene's germline CDR1 is MNHEY and CDR2 SVGAGI. V was pared by 6 bases and J by 4 bases, with 3 bases of the junction left unmatched. The CDR3 region is CASSLDRGNQPQHF. The CDR3 bases are TGTGCCAGCAGCCTGGACAGGGGGAATCAGCCCCAGCATTTT.

This chain uses TRBV7-9 with TRBJ2-2; TRBD1 matches 7 bases. Germline CDR1 reads SEHNR; CDR2 reads FQNEAQ (reference sequence). J gave up 5 bases and V 3 bases, and 12 bases lay outside the gene matches. There are 17 residues in the CDR3. The CDR3 nucleotides read TGTGCCAGCAGCTTCCCGGCCGGGACAGAAATAACCGGGGAGCTGTTTTTT. It codes for CASSFPAGTEITGELFF.

This chain joins TRBV29-1 and TRBJ1-1; TRBD1 matches at 7 bases. The CDR3 covers 14 residues. V was pared by 3 bases and J by 4 bases, with 8 bases of the junction left unmatched. Germline V gene sequence: CDR1 SQVTM, CDR2 ANQGSEA. The CDR3 protein is CSVDVGRGITEAFF. CDR3 nucleotide sequence: TGCAGCGTTGACGTCGGCAGGGGGATCACTGAAGCTTTCTTT.

The chain joins TRBV27 to TRBJ2-5, with D unresolved. This CDR3 is 15 amino acids long. The V gene lost 6 bases and the J gene lost 2 bases, with 16 bases spanning the gap. The germline gives CDR1 MNHEY, CDR2 SMNVEV (reference sequence). The CDR3 region is CASRRSDEKQETQYF. CDR3 sequence (DNA): TGTGCCAGCAGGAGAAGTGATGAAAAACAAGAGACCCAGTACTTC.

V is TRBV10-2 and J is TRBJ2-7; D is possibly TRBD2 (5 bases). Between the trimmed V and J ends, which lost 0 bases and 2 bases, there was a span of 11 bases. This CDR3 spans 15 amino acids. Germline lookup yields CDR1 WSHSY and CDR2 SAAADI. CDR3 nucleotide sequence: TGCGCCAGCAGTGAGTCGAGGGAAGAGACCTACGAGCAGTACTTC. This encodes CASSESREETYEQYF.

This chain joins TRBV3-1 (or the pseudogene TRBV3-2) and TRBJ2-7, with 9 bases lining up with TRBD1. CDR1 and CDR2 from the germline V gene are LGHDT and YNNKEL (reference sequence). The CDR3 consists of 15 residues. After removal of 4 bases from V and 6 bases from J, the junction contained 10 bases not matched to a gene. As DNA, the CDR3 is TGTGCCAGCAGCCTGCCGGGACAGGGCTTAACCGAGCAGTACTTC. Translating it yields CASSLPGQGLTEQYF.

The V call is TRBV12-3 or TRBV12-4, the J call TRBJ2-7, with D possibly matching TRBD1 (6 bases). The CDR3 contains 11 residues. The germline V and J ends were trimmed by 6 bases and 5 bases, with 8 bases remaining between them. CDR3 nucleotide sequence: TGTGCCAGCAGGACAGGCCACGAGCAGTACTTC. It codes for CASRTGHEQYF.

This chain connects TRBV19 to TRBJ1-1; 11 bases are shared with TRBD1. The CDR3 runs to 14 residues. After removal of 9 bases from V and 5 bases from J, the junction contained 8 bases not matched to a gene. The germline V gene has CDR1 LNHDA and CDR2 SQIVND (reference sequence). CDR3 bases: TGTGCCAGCCTCCGGGACAGGGGGGGGACTGAAGCTTTCTTT. It encodes CASLRDRGGTEAFF.

The table lists this clone with a few counts. V is TRBV27 and J is TRBJ2-7; 9 positions agree with TRBD2. V shed 8 bases, J shed 2 bases, and the junction held 7 bases outside the gene matches. Per the germline V gene, CDR1 is MNHEY and CDR2 is SMNVEV (reference sequence). The CDR3 sequence is 14 residues long. The CDR3 spells CASAFSGSPYEQYF. CDR3 bases: TGTGCCAGCGCCTTTAGCGGGAGTCCCTACGAGCAGTACTTC.